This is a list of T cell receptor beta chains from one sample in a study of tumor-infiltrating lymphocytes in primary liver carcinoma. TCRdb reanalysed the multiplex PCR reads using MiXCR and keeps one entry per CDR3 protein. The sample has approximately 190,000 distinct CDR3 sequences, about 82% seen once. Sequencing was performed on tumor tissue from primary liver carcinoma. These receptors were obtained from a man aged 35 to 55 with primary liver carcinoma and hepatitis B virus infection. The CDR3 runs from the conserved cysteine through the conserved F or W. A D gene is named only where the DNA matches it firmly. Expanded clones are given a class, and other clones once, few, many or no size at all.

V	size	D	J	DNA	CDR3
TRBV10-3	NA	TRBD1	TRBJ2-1	TGTGCCACCAGAGAGTCGACGGGACAGGAGCAGTTCTTC	CATRESTGQEQFF
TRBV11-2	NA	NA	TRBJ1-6	TGTGTCAGCAGGTTAGGGGACGACGGTTATAATTCACCCCTCCTCTTT	CVSRLGDDGYNSPLLF
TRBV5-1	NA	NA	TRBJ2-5	TGCGCCAGCAGCTTGGAGTCCCATCAAGAGACTCAGTACTTC	CASSLESHQETQYF
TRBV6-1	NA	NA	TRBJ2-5	TGTGCCATCTTCTATTATGGTCCCCAAGAGACCCAGTACTTC	CAIFYYGPQETQYF
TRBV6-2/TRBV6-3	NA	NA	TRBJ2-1	TGTGCCAGCAGTTACTGGCTGGATGAGCAGCTCTTC	CASSYWLDEQLF
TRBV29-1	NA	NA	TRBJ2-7	TGCAGCGTTGAAGATCCGGGTGGGAGCTCTTACGAGCAGTGCTTC	CSVEDPGGSSYEQCF
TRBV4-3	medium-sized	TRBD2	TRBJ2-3	TGCGCCAGCAGCCAAGATCTTCCCTCCGGGACTAGCGGGAGAGCAGATACGCAGTATTTT	CASSQDLPSGTSGRADTQYF
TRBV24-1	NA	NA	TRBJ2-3	TGTACCACCAGTGATCCCACCGGCACAGATACGCAGTATTTT	CTTSDPTGTDTQYF
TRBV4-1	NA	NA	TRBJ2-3	TGCGCCAGCAACCAAGCCACAGTGCCGTCTACGTATAGCACAGATACGCAGTATTTT	CASNQATVPSTYSTDTQYF
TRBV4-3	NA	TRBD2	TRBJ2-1	TGCGCCAGCAGCCAAGACCATGCTTTTAGCGGGAGTGCTCAGTTCTTC	CASSQDHAFSGSAQFF
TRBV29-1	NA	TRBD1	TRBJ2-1	TGCAGAGGAACGCGGACAGGGGAGTACAATGAGCAGTTCTTC	CRGTRTGEYNEQFF
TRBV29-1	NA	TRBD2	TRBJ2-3	TGCAGCGTTGCAATGATAGGCGGGAGCGGTAGAGCGCAGTATTTT	CSVAMIGGSGRAQYF
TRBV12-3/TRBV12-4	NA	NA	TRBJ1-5	TGTGCCAGCAGTTCGAGGACTAGCGGGGTCACAGCTACGCAGCATTTT	CASSSRTSGVTATQHF
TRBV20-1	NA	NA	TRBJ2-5	TGCAGTGCTGGGGATTTGGGGACGGGAGAGACCCAGTACTTC	CSAGDLGTGETQYF
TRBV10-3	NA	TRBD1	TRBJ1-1	TGTGCCATCAATGCTCCGGACAGGGGTACTGAAGCATTCTTT	CAINAPDRGTEAFF
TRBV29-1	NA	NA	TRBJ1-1	TGCAACGTTACCCCAGAGTGGGGGATGAACACTGAAGCTTTCTTT	CNVTPEWGMNTEAFF
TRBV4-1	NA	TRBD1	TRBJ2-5	TGCGCCAGCAGCCCTGATGACAGGGAGTACGAGACCCAGTATTTC	CASSPDDREYETQYF
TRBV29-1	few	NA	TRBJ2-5	TGCAGCGTTGAAGTGGACGGGGGGCGAGCTGAGACCCAGTACTTC	CSVEVDGGRAETQYF
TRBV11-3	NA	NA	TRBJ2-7	TGTGCCAGTAGCTTGGGGGACTACGAGCAGTACTTC	CASSLGDYEQYF
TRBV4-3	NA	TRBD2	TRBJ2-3	TGCGTCAGCAGCCGGGGGGGTGCACCAGACACGCAGTATTTT	CVSSRGGAPDTQYF
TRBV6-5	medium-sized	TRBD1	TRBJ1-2	TGTGCCAGCAGTCCTCCTTCAGGGGGCTATGGCTACACCTTC	CASSPPSGGYGYTF
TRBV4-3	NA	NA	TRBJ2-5	TGCGCCAGCAGCCAAGCAGTCCCTTTGACTGAGACCAAGTACTTC	CASSQAVPLTETKYF
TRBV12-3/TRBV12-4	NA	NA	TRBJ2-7	TGTGCCAGCAGACGGGCCATCATGGACGAGCAAAACTTC	CASRRAIMDEQNF
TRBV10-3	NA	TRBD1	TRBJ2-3	TGTGCCATCAGTACTGACAGGGGGCGCACAGATACGCAGTATTTT	CAISTDRGRTDTQYF
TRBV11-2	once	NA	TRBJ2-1	TGTGCCAGCAGCTTGTTGCGGTTCGACAATGAGCAGTCCTTC	CASSLLRFDNEQSF
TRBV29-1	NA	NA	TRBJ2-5	TGCAGCGCCTCAAGGGGCCTCCGGGAGACCCAGAACTTC	CSASRGLRETQNF
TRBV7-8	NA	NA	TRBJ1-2	TGTGCCAGCAGCTTATCCAGCCAGGGGTTAGAGTTTGGCTACACCTTC	CASSLSSQGLEFGYTF
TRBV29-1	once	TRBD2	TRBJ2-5	TGCAGCTTCTACTTAATAGCGGGACGTAAGACCCAATACTTC	CSFYLIAGRKTQYF
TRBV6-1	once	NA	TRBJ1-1	TGTGCCAGCAGTGATATGACGATATGGAATGCTTTCTTT	CASSDMTIWNAFF
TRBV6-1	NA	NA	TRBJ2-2	TGTGCCAGCAAGACTGGGGGCGGAGGAGCCGGGGAACTGTTTTTT	CASKTGGGGAGELFF
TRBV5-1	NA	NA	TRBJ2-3	TGCCCCAACAGCTTGGAAGGCTTTACCACAAATACGCAGTATTTT	CPNSLEGFTTNTQYF
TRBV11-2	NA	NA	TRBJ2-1	TGTGCTAGTAGCTTAGAATCATACAATGAGCAGTTCTTC	CASSLESYNEQFF
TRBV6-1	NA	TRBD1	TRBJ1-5	TGTGCCAGCATGATGACAGGGGGCAATCAGCCCCAGCAATTT	CASMMTGGNQPQQF
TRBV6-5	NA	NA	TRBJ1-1	TGTGCCAGCAGTTACATGGAGGGCCTTGAAACTTTCTTT	CASSYMEGLETFF
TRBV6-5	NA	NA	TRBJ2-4	TGTGTCAGCAGTTACTCAGCCAATGCCAAAAACATTCAGTACTTC	CVSSYSANAKNIQYF
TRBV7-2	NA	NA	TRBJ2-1	TGTACCAGCAGCTTAGCGCGGGGGCAGTACAATGAGCAGTTCTTC	CTSSLARGQYNEQFF
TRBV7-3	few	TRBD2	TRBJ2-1	TGTGCCAGCAGCTCTGAAGGGGGTCGAGCGGGAGAGGGGTATGAGCAGTTCTTC	CASSSEGGRAGEGYEQFF
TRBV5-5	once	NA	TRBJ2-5	TGTGTCAGCAGCTCAGTAGTGGGAGGTCAAGAGACCCAGTACTTC	CVSSSVVGGQETQYF
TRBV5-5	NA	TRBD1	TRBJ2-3	TGTGCCAGCAGCTCGGGACAGACGATCAGCAATCAGACCCAGTATTTT	CASSSGQTISNQTQYF
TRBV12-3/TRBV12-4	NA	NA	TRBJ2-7	TGTACCAACAGTTTCTCGGCCTACGAGCAGTATTTC	CTNSFSAYEQYF
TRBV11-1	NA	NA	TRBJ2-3	TGTGCCAGCAGCTCTGGGGGAAGCTCTGTTGGAGCGCACACAGATATGCAGTATTTT	CASSSGGSSVGAHTDMQYF
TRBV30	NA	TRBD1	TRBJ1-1	TGTGCCTGGAGTCTCCTAGGGACAGGGAACACTGAAGCTTTCTTT	CAWSLLGTGNTEAFF
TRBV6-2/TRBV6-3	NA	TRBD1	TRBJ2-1	TGTGCCAGCAGTTCGCCGGGACAGGGCTCCTACAATGAGCACTTCTTC	CASSSPGQGSYNEHFF
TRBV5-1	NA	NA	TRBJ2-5	TGCGCCAGCAGCTTGGCAGGGCTAGAGACCCAGAACTTC	CASSLAGLETQNF
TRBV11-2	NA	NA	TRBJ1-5	TGTACCAGCAGCTTAGTAGGGGTAACAGGGAACAATCAACCCCAGCATTTT	CTSSLVGVTGNNQPQHF
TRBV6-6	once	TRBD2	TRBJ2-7	TGTGCCAGCAGATACTTCGGACTAGCGGGCTTAAGCTCCTACGAGCAGTACTTC	CASRYFGLAGLSSYEQYF
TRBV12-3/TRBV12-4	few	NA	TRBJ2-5	TGTGCCAGCAGTTTCTATGGGCGGATGGACCAAGAGACCCAGTACTTC	CASSFYGRMDQETQYF
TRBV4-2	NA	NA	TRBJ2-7	TGCGCCAGCAGCCAAGAACAGCACTACGAGCAGCACTTC	CASSQEQHYEQHF
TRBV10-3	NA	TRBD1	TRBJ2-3	TGTGCCATCAGTTATAGGAAACAGGGGGGCACAGATACACAGTATTTT	CAISYRKQGGTDTQYF
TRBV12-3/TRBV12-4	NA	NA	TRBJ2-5	TGTGACAGCAGTTTGTCCGGGGTTGAGACTCACTACTTC	CDSSLSGVETHYF